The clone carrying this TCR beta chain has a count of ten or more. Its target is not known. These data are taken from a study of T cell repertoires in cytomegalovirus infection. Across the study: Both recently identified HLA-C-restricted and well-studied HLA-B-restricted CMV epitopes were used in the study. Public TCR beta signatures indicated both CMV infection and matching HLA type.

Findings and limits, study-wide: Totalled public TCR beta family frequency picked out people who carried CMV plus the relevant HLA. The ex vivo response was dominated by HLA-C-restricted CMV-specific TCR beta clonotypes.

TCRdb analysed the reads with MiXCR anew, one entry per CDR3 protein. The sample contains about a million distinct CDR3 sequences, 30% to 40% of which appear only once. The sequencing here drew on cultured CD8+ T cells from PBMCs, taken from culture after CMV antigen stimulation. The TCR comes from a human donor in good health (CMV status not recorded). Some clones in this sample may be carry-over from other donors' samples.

CDR3 DNA: TGTGCCATCAGTGCGCTAGCGGGGAGCACAGATACGCAGTATTTT. This codes for CAISALAGSTDTQYF. V is TRBV10-3 and J is TRBJ2-3; 9 bases are a match to TRBD2. The CDR3 covers 15 residues. Germline assignment: CDR1 ENHRY and CDR2 SYGVKD. The trim removed 4 bases at V and 0 bases at J, leaving 2 bases unmatched.